This T cell receptor (beta chain) was recorded in a study of T cell responses to AZD1222 COVID-19 vaccine. Clones were sequenced by immunoSEQ multiplex PCR, and TCRdb holds only the in-frame ones, with some missing. The sample shows approximately 82,000 clones, over 90% of them seen only once. The sample holds a few counts of this clone. V shed 4 bases and J shed 5 bases, with 11 bases lying between them. The CDR3 has 13 amino acids. Germline V gives CDR1 SGHVS, CDR2 FQNEAQ. The chain is built from TRBV7-8 and TRBJ2-5; no clear D gene. The sequence was collected from an adult in good health. This specimen was peripheral blood, taken on day 0 of AZD1222 vaccination. Written as DNA, the CDR3 is TGTGCCAGCAGCTACCAGAGAACGGAGACCCAGTACTTC. Translation gives CASSYQRTETQYF.